This T cell receptor beta chain stems from a study of shared clonotypes between healthy human individuals. Concerning this clone: Its target is not known.

Memory CD4+ cells were the fraction left after CD45RA+ naive selection. From germline, CDR1 is SNHLY and CDR2 FYNNEI. V was shortened by 5 bases and J by 7 bases, with 15 bases between the two germline ends. The CDR3 has 13 residues. Roughly 30,000 T cell genomes (roughly 0.2 ug DNA) went into each sorted-subset replicate. Produced via immunoSEQ multiplex PCR; TCRdb's table is partial and in-frame only. The sample carries 600,000 to 750,000 clones, roughly 78% recorded once. General study points: Sampling involved blood alone; tissue repertoires likely differ. Relative to their counterparts shared across all four donors, non-shared clonotypes exhibited diminished generation probabilities.

This receptor was obtained from a woman in her 30s in good health. V and J are TRBV2 and TRBJ2-7; D is perhaps TRBD1 (5 bases). The source material was memory CD4+ T cells sorted from blood. The subset denotes: CD45RA-negative fraction. DNA for the CDR3: TGTGCCAGCAGTACCCGACAGCGTGTGGAGCAGTACTTC. Its translation: CASSTRQRVEQYF.